This T cell receptor (beta chain) was found in a study of cytomegalovirus exposure and HLA in healthy donors. Study-wide results and caveats: It was found in a later analysis that first-cohort TCR clusters tended to co-occur in the 100 to 150 validation repertoires. Cytomegalovirus association was listed for about 160 TCR beta chains. Most sequenced TCRs were rare (though some public TCRs occurred in many donors).

V lost 4 bases, J lost 3 bases, and 5 bases stayed unmatched. The germline gives CDR1 LNHDA, CDR2 SQIVND (reference sequence). The CDR3 runs to 15 residues. On this clone itself: Its matching antigen is unknown.

TCRdb's table, derived via immunoSEQ multiplex PCR, lists solely in-frame clones and lacks some. Among some 290,000 clones listed, over 75% were seen once. The TCR comes from a man younger than 40 in good health and CMV-seronegative. The V and J genes are TRBV19 and TRBJ2-7; 11 positions match TRBD1. Sequencing was performed on PBMCs. The CDR3 DNA reads as TGTGCCAGTAGTAGGACAGGGGGCGAGGGCTACGAGCAGTACTTC. Protein: CASSRTGGEGYEQYF.